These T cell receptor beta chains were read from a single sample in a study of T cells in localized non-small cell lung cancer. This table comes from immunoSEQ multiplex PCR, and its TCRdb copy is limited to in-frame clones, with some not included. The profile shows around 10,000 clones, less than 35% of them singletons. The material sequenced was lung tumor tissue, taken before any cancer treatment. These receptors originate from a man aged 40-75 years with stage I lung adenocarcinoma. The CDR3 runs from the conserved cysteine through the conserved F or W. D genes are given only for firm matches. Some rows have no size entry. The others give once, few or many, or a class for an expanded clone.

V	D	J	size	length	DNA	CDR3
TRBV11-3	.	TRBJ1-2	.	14	TGTGCCAGCAGCTTAGTCTTGGCGGAGGGTGGCTACACCTTC	CASSLVLAEGGYTF
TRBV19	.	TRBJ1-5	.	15	TGTGCCAGTAGTACCCCGGGGGCAACGGGTCAGCCCCAGCATTTT	CASSTPGATGQPQHF
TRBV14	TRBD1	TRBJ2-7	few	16	TGTGCCAGCAGCCAGGGCGGGACAGGGGGTTCCTACGAGCAGTACTTC	CASSQGGTGGSYEQYF
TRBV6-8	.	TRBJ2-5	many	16	TGTGCCAGCTCCAACACCGGACAGCGGGGTGGCGAGACCCAGTACTTC	CASSNTGQRGGETQYF
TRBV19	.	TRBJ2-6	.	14	TGTGCCAGTAGAGCAGTCTCTGGGGCCAACGTCCTGACTTTC	CASRAVSGANVLTF
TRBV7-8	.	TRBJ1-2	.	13	TGTGCCAGCATCGGGGCAACTAACTATGGCTACACCTTC	CASIGATNYGYTF
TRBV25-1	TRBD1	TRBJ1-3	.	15	TGTGCCAGCAGTGACCCCCAGGGGGTCGGAAACACCATATATTTT	CASSDPQGVGNTIYF
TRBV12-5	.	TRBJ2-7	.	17	TGTGCTAGTGGTTTGGTATCCCCCAGGGGAGGAAACTACGAGCAGTACTTC	CASGLVSPRGGNYEQYF
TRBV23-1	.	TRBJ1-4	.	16	TGCGCCAGCAGTCAATCTTCGGTGAGACAGAGGGAAAAACTGTTTTTT	CASSQSSVRQREKLFF
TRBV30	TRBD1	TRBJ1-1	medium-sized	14	TGTGCCACCCAGGAGGGGGCGGACAACACTGAAGCTTTCTTT	CATQEGADNTEAFF
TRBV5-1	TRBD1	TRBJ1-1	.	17	TGCGCCAGCAGCGAGGAGATCGGACAGGGATTGAACACTGAAGCTTTCTTT	CASSEEIGQGLNTEAFF
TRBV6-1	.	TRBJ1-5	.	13	TGTGCCAGCAGTGAAGGGGGGGCTCAGCCCCAGCATTTT	CASSEGGAQPQHF
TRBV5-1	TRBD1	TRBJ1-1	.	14	TGCGCCAGCAGCTGGGGTCAGGGGGAGGGTGAAGCTTTCTTT	CASSWGQGEGEAFF
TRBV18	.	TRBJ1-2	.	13	TGTGCCAGCTCACCAAAGTATCGGGACGGCTACACCTTC	CASSPKYRDGYTF
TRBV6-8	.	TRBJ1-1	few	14	TGTGCCAGCAGTTATAACACGGCAAACACTGAAGCTTTCTTT	CASSYNTANTEAFF
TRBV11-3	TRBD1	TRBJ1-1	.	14	TGTGCCAGCAGCCCTGGGGACAGTAACACTGAAGCTTTCTTT	CASSPGDSNTEAFF
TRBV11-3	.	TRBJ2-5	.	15	TGTGCCAGCAGCCGAGGGGGGAAGTACCAAGAGACCCAGTACTTC	CASSRGGKYQETQYF
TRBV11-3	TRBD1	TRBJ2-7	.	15	TGTGCCAGCAGCCAGTACCGGGACAGGAGCTACGAGCAGTACTTC	CASSQYRDRSYEQYF
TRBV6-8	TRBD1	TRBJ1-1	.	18	TGTGCCAGCAGTGGGCCCCTCCCGACAGGGAACATGAACACTGAAGCTTTCTTT	CASSGPLPTGNMNTEAFF
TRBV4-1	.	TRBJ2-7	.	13	TGCGCCAGCAGCCAAGGGGGGCTCTACGAGCAGTACTTC	CASSQGGLYEQYF
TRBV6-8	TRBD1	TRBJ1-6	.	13	TGTGCCAGCAGGAGACAGGGCAATTCACCCCTCCACTTT	CASRRQGNSPLHF
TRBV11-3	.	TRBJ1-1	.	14	TGTGCTAGCAGCCCTAAGGAGATGAACACTGAAGCTTTCTTT	CASSPKEMNTEAFF
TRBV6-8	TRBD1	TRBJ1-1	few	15	TGTGCCAGCAGTTACTCGAGGACAGGGCAAACTGAAGCTTTCTTT	CASSYSRTGQTEAFF
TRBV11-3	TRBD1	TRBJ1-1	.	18	TGTGCCAGCAGCCAGTCCCCTCTGCGGGACAGGTTTAACACTGAAGCTTTCTTT	CASSQSPLRDRFNTEAFF
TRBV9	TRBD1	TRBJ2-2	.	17	TGTGCCAGCAGCGCTTACACCGGGACAGTAAACACCGGGGAGCTGTTTTTT	CASSAYTGTVNTGELFF
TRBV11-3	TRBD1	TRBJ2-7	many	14	TGTGCCAGCAGCTCGGGACAGGCAACCTACGAGCAGTACTTC	CASSSGQATYEQYF
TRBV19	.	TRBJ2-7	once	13	TGTGCCAGTAGTATCAGGGTTACCTACGAGCAGTACTTC	CASSIRVTYEQYF
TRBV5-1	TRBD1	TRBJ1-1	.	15	TGCGCCAGCAGCGTACAGGGGGCGAGGTCCACTGAAGCTTTCTTT	CASSVQGARSTEAFF
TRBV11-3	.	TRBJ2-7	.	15	TGTGCCAGCAGCTTGGCCGGGGACAAAGCCTACGAGCAGTACTTC	CASSLAGDKAYEQYF
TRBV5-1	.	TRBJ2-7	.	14	TGCGCCAGCAGCTTACGGACGGGAGAATACGAGCAGTACTTC	CASSLRTGEYEQYF
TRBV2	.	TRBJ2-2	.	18	TGTGCCAGCAGTGAAGCGGATACTGCCGGAGGGACCACCGGGGAGCTGTTTTTT	CASSEADTAGGTTGELFF
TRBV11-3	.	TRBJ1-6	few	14	TGTGCCAGCAGCTTAGGGATCCCTAATTCACCCCTCCACTTT	CASSLGIPNSPLHF
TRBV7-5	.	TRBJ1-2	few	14	TGTGCCAGCAGCTTGTCAGGATTTAACTATGGCTACACCTTC	CASSLSGFNYGYTF
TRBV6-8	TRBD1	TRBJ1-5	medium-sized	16	TGTGCCAGCAGCCGCACGGGACAGGGGGACAATCAGCCCCAGCATTTT	CASSRTGQGDNQPQHF
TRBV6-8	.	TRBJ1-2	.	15	TGTGCCAGCAGTGCTAACAGGGACATCCTCTATGGCTACACCTTC	CASSANRDILYGYTF
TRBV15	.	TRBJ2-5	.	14	TGTGCCACCAGCAGAGATACTAGTCGGAAGACCCAGTACTTC	CATSRDTSRKTQYF
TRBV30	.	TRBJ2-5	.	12	TGTGCCTGGAGTTCCTCGAAGGAGACCCAGTACTTC	CAWSSSKETQYF
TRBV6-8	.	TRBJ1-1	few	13	TGTGCCAGCAGTTACTCGAAAAACACTGAAGCTTTCTTT	CASSYSKNTEAFF
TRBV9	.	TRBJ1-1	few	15	TGTGCCAGCAGCGTTTCCCAGGGGATGTACACTGAAGCTTTCTTT	CASSVSQGMYTEAFF
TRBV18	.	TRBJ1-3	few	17	TGTGCCAGCTCACCATCGGCCGGACTCGTCTCTGGAAACACCATATATTTT	CASSPSAGLVSGNTIYF
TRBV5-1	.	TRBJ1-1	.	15	TGCGCCAGCAGCTTTACGGGGACCATGAACACTGAAGCTTTCTTT	CASSFTGTMNTEAFF
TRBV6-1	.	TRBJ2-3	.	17	TGTGCCAGCAGTGAAGCGCTGGCAGGGCGAAGCACAGATACGCAGTATTTT	CASSEALAGRSTDTQYF
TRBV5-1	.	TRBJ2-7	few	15	TGCGCCAGCAGCCAGGAGGTGCAGGTCACCTACGAGCAGTACTTC	CASSQEVQVTYEQYF
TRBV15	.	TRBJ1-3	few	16	TGTGCCACCAGCAGAGATCAACTTCTAGGGGATAACACCATATATTTT	CATSRDQLLGDNTIYF
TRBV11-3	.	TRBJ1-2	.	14	TGTGCCAGCAGAACCAGGACAGATAACTATGGCTACACCTTC	CASRTRTDNYGYTF
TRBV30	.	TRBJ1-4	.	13	TGTGCCTGGAGTTCTCAGATGGGTGAAAAACTGTTTTTT	CAWSSQMGEKLFF
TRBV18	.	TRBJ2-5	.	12	TGTGCCAGCTCACCTACGGGAGAGACCCAGTACTTC	CASSPTGETQYF
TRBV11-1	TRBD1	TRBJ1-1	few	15	TGTGCCAGCAGCGCGCGACAGGGCTTGAACACTGAAGCTTTCTTT	CASSARQGLNTEAFF
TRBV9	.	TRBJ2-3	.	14	TGTGCCAGCAGCGACCGGGGAGGGGGCGATACGCAGTATTTT	CASSDRGGGDTQYF
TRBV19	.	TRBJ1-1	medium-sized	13	TGTGCCAGTAGTGGGTCATTGAACACTGAAGCTTTCTTT	CASSGSLNTEAFF
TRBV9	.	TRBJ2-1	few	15	TGTGCCAGCAGCGCTCCGGCCCGCCAGAGGAATGAGCAGTTCTTC	CASSAPARQRNEQFF
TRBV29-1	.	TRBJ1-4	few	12	TGCAGCGTTGAATTTCAAGGAGAAAAACTGTTTTTT	CSVEFQGEKLFF
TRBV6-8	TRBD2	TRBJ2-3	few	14	TGTGCCAGCAGACTAGCGGGAGTCACAGATACGCAGTATTTT	CASRLAGVTDTQYF
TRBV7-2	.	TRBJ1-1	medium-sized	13	TGTGCCAGCAGCTTAGTTGTGAACACTGAAGCTTTCTTT	CASSLVVNTEAFF
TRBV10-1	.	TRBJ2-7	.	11	TGCGCCAGCAGTTCGTCCTACGAGCAGTACTTC	CASSSSYEQYF
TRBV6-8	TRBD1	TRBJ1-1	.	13	TGTGCCAGCACCCAGGGGGGGTGGACTGAAGCTTTCTTT	CASTQGGWTEAFF
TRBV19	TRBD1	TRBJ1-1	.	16	TGTGCCAGTAGTGTTCGGACAGGGGGCATGGACACTGAAGCTTTCTTT	CASSVRTGGMDTEAFF
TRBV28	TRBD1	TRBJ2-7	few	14	TGTGCCAGCACCGCGAACCGACAGGGCTACGAGCAGTACTTC	CASTANRQGYEQYF
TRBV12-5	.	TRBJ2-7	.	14	TGTGCTAGTGCTTCCGGGACCCTAACCTACGAGCAGTACTTC	CASASGTLTYEQYF
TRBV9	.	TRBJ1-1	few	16	TGTGCCAGCAGCGTAGGGGGTCTGAGTGCGAACACTGAAGCTTTCTTT	CASSVGGLSANTEAFF